The entry below describes one T cell receptor (beta chain). Data came from immunoSEQ multiplex PCR; TCRdb stores just in-frame clones and leaves some out. The profile shows tens of thousands of clones, roughly 89% of them singletons. This sample stems from a study of technical replicates of blood from four donors. V lost 4 bases and J 6 bases, leaving 9 bases between the germline ends. From germline, CDR1 is SQVTM and CDR2 ANQGSEA. The CDR3 loop spans 12 amino acids. Sequencing input: T cells isolated from PBMCs. This sequence joins TRBV29-1 and TRBJ2-2; D gene unclear. This TCR came from a human donor in good health. CDR3 in DNA: TGCAGCGTTGTTTTGGGCGCCGGGGAGCTGTTTTTT. It encodes CSVVLGAGELFF.